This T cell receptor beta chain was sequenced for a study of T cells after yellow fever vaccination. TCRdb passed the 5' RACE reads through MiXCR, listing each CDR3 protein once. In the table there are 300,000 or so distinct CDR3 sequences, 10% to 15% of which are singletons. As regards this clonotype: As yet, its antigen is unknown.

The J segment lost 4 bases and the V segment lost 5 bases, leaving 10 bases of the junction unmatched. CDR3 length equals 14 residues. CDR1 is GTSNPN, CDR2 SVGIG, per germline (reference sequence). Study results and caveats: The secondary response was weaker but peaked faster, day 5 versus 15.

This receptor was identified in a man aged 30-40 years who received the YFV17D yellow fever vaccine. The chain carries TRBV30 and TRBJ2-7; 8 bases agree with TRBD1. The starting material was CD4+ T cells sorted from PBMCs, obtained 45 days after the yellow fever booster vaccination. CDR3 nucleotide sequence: TGTGCCTGGCATCGACAGGGGATTCAATACGAGCAGTACTTC. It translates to CAWHRQGIQYEQYF.